The 27 T cell receptor beta chains below were found in one sample sequenced in a study of blood T cell repertoires in COVID-19. Profiled with immunoSEQ multiplex PCR; TCRdb holds only in-frame clones, not every one. This sample has hundreds of thousands of clones; around nine tenths occur once, and the top ten carry roughly 10%. The material sequenced was peripheral blood. The receptors here all came from a woman younger than 45 with COVID-19, enrolled during active disease.

The chain joins TRBV25-1 to TRBJ1-6, with TRBD1 matching over 7 bases. The CDR3 sequence is 15 residues long. CDR1 MGHDK and CDR2 SYGVNS come from the germline V gene. The trim removed 2 bases at V and 9 bases at J, leaving 7 bases unmatched. For the CDR3, the DNA is TGTGCCAGCAGTGAAACAGGGGCCCCGGCTTCACCCCTCCACTTT. This codes for CASSETGAPASPLHF.

This chain connects TRBV18 to TRBJ1-1; tentatively, D is TRBD1 (5 bases). Germline V gives CDR1 KGHSH, CDR2 LQKENI. There are 15 residues in the CDR3. V gave up 6 bases and J gave up 0 bases, with 14 bases separating them. As DNA, the CDR3 is TGTGCCAGCTCGCCAGAGACAGAAATGAACACTGAAGCTTTCTTT. Its protein product is CASSPETEMNTEAFF. Full variable domain (remainder filled in from reference TRBV18 and TRBJ1-1): NAGVMQNPRHLVRRRGQEARLRCSPMKGHSHVYWYRQLPEEGLKFMVYLQKENIIDESGMPKERFSAEFPKEGPSILRIQQVVRGDSAAYFCASSPETEMNTEAFFGQGTRLTVV.

The chain joins TRBV5-5 to TRBJ2-7; TRBD1 matches 8 bases. J was trimmed by 3 bases and V by 4 bases; bases with no gene match: 6. This CDR3 is 14 amino acids long. Germline V gives CDR1 SGHKS, CDR2 YYEKEE (reference sequence). Here the CDR3 reads CASSPGQGYYEQYF. The CDR3 DNA follows: TGTGCCAGCAGCCCCGGACAGGGTTACTACGAGCAGTACTTC.

The rearrangement joins TRBV5-1 to TRBJ1-4; no clear D. Trimming removed 0 bases from V and 7 bases from J, with 10 bases in between. The CDR3 contains 14 residues. Germline V CDR1 and CDR2: SGHRS, YFSETQ. The CDR3 DNA reads as TGCGCCAGCAGCTTGGTTGGTCCTAGTGAAAAACTGTTTTTT. Its protein product is CASSLVGPSEKLFF. Variable domain in full (rest from reference TRBV5-1 and TRBJ1-4): KAGVTQTPRYLIKTRGQQVTLSCSPISGHRSVSWYQQTPGQGLQFLFEYFSETQRNKGNFPGRFSGRQFSNSRSEMNVSTLELGDSALYLCASSLVGPSEKLFFGSGTQLSVL.

V and J are TRBV19 and TRBJ1-2; TRBD1 is a possible D gene (6 bases). The germline CDR1 and CDR2 sequences are LNHDA and SQIVND (reference sequence). The CDR3 contains 17 residues. V was shortened by 3 bases and J by 4 bases, with 21 bases between the two germline ends. CDR3 sequence reads: CASSMVGDTSEGYGYTF. The CDR3 DNA reads TGTGCCAGTAGTATGGTCGGGGACACTTCCGAAGGCTATGGCTACACCTTC.

In this sample, this clone turned up a few times. The rearrangement joins TRBV30 to TRBJ1-5, with D maybe TRBD1 (5 bases). V was clipped by 0 bases and J by 9 bases, with 18 bases between them. Germline assignment: CDR1 GTSNPN and CDR2 SVGIG (reference sequence). The CDR3 sequence is 15 residues long. This CDR3 reads CAWSVGTGSLGPQHF. CDR3 DNA sequence: TGTGCCTGGAGTGTAGGAACAGGCAGTTTGGGGCCCCAGCATTTT. Full variable domain (outside the CDR3, taken from reference TRBV30 and TRBJ1-5): SQTIHQWPATLVQPVGSPLSLECTVEGTSNPNLYWYRQAAGRGLQLLFYSVGIGQISSEVPQNLSASRPQDRQFILSSKKLLLSDSGFYLCAWSVGTGSLGPQHFGDGTRLSIL.

The chain employs TRBV18 and TRBJ2-5; tentative D call: TRBD2 (5 bases). Per germline, CDR1 KGHSH and CDR2 LQKENI. The CDR3 is 16 amino acids. V was pared by 2 bases and J by 5 bases, with 18 bases between. The CDR3 DNA reads TGTGCCAGCTCACCATCCCCCTTGAGAGGGTGGGAGACCCAGTACTTC. Translating it yields CASSPSPLRGWETQYF.

A few counts support this clone. The genes are TRBV15 and TRBJ1-2; 10 nucleotides match TRBD1. CDR1 LNHNV and CDR2 YYDKDF come from the germline V gene (reference sequence). CDR3 size: 18 residues. Losses at the gene ends were 0 bases for V and 4 bases for J; bases not matched to a gene: 11. This chain's CDR3 is CATSRDGIGTGVIYGYTF. CDR3 bases: TGTGCCACCAGCAGAGATGGTATCGGGACAGGGGTGATCTATGGCTACACCTTC.

This chain uses TRBV28 with TRBJ2-1; 9 bases map to TRBD1. The germline gives CDR1 MDHEN, CDR2 SYDVKM. The length of the CDR3 is 16 residues. After removal of 6 bases from V and 4 bases from J, the junction contained 10 bases not matched to a gene. CDR3 loop: CASRLQGAGSYNEQFF. DNA of the CDR3: TGTGCCAGCAGATTACAGGGGGCTGGCTCTTACAATGAGCAGTTCTTC.

This chain connects TRBV5-1 to TRBJ1-1, with a weak D call TRBD1 (5 bases). Germline V lookup: CDR1 SGHRS, CDR2 YFSETQ. The CDR3 runs 15 residues. V shed 2 bases and J shed 1 base, with 12 bases lying between them. CDR3 bases: TGCGCCAGCAGCTTTATCCCTACAGGGAACACTGAAGCTTTCTTT. The encoded protein is CASSFIPTGNTEAFF.

The chain is built from TRBV25-1 and TRBJ2-1; 14 nucleotides align to TRBD2. V was clipped by 9 bases and J by 10 bases; unmatched bases: 5. The CDR3 runs 13 residues. From germline, CDR1 is MGHDK and CDR2 SYGVNS. Written as DNA, the CDR3 is TGTGCCAGTCTGGGACTAGCGGGGGCCGAGCAGTTCTTC. Translation: CASLGLAGAEQFF.

This clone was counted once. The gene calls are TRBV16 and TRBJ1-1; no firm D call. This CDR3 has 15 amino acids. Between the trimmed V and J ends, which lost 1 base and 3 bases, there was a span of 12 bases. Germline V gives CDR1 KGHSY, CDR2 FQNENV. The CDR3 DNA reads as TGTGCCAGCAGCCAATGGTCGACGGCGGACACTGAAGCTTTCTTT. This gives the protein CASSQWSTADTEAFF.

The genes are TRBV5-6 and TRBJ1-2; 8 bases fit TRBD1. Germline lookup yields CDR1 SGHDT and CDR2 YYEEEE. This CDR3 spans 15 amino acids. V dropped 4 bases and J dropped 4; count of bases not matched to a gene: 9. The CDR3 DNA reads as TGTGCCAGCAGCGCCCCGGGACAGGCTATCTATGGCTACACCTTC. It is translated as CASSAPGQAIYGYTF. Based on the CDR3 plus reference TRBV5-6 and TRBJ1-2, the full variable domain is DAGVTQSPTHLIKTRGQQVTLRCSPKSGHDTVSWYQQALGQGPQFIFQYYEEEERQRGNFPDRFSGHQFPNYSSELNVNALLLGDSALYLCASSAPGQAIYGYTFGSGTRLTVV.

The chain recombines TRBV11-3 with TRBJ2-1; 12 bases fit TRBD1. From germline, CDR1 is SGHNT and CDR2 YENEEA. The J segment lost 3 bases and the V segment lost 2 bases, leaving 14 bases of the junction unmatched. The CDR3 sequence is 20 residues long. In DNA, the CDR3 is TGTGCCAGCAGCTTAACTTTGGGGACAGGGGGCCTACCGAACTACAATGAGCAGTTCTTC. Its translation is CASSLTLGTGGLPNYNEQFF.

CDR3 in DNA: TGTGCCAGCAGCCTACCGGGACAGGGTAATTCACCCCTCCACTTT. Translating it yields CASSLPGQGNSPLHF. V is TRBV14 and J is TRBJ1-6, with 9 positions matching TRBD1. The CDR3 totals 15 residues. Germline V gene data show CDR1 as SGHDN and CDR2 as FVKESK. J lost 6 bases, V lost 4 bases, and 4 bases had no gene match.

The chain has TRBV6-5 and TRBJ2-3; 9 bases align to TRBD2. Germline loops: CDR1 MNHEY, CDR2 SVGAGI. V shed 1 base, J shed 6 bases, and the junction held 5 bases outside the gene matches. This CDR3 spans 15 amino acids. The CDR3 is CASSYLRGGRDTQYF. The CDR3 DNA follows: TGTGCCAGCAGTTACTTGCGGGGGGGCCGCGATACGCAGTATTTT.

The rearrangement uses TRBV5-1 and TRBJ2-1; tentative D call: TRBD2 (6 bases). CDR3 size: 14 residues. The germline V gene encodes CDR1 SGHRS and CDR2 YFSETQ. V was clipped by 0 bases and J by 8 bases, with 12 bases between them. The CDR3, as DNA: TGCGCCAGCAGCTTGGATGGCGGGACCGATGAGCAGTTCTTC. Translating gives CASSLDGGTDEQFF.

The rearrangement links TRBV5-4 to TRBJ2-3; D not resolved. This CDR3 region has 13 residues. CDR1 and CDR2 (germline): SGHNT, YYREEE (reference sequence). The V end was cut by 3 bases, the J end by 6 bases, with 11 bases between. CDR3 in amino acids: CASSSGSRDTQYF. The CDR3 nucleotides read TGTGCCAGCAGCTCTGGATCGAGGGATACGCAGTATTTT.

The chain combines TRBV5-4 with TRBJ1-1, with D perhaps TRBD1 (6 bases). V lost 5 bases to trimming and J lost 9 bases, with 23 bases between them. Germline V CDR1 and CDR2: SGHNT, YYREEE (reference sequence). There are 15 residues in the CDR3. In DNA, the CDR3 is TGTGCCAGCAGGATTACTCCCCCAGGGGAGATGAAAGCTTTCTTT. Protein: CASRITPPGEMKAFF.

The chain employs TRBV30 and TRBJ1-5; D unclear. V was trimmed by 0 bases and J by 2 bases, leaving 11 bases between them. Germline CDR1 reads GTSNPN; CDR2 reads SVGIG (reference sequence). This CDR3 has 15 amino acids. This CDR3 reads CAWSVLYGGNQPQHF. The CDR3 region has the DNA TGTGCCTGGAGTGTACTATATGGCGGCAATCAGCCCCAGCATTTT.

The CDR3 nucleotides read TGTGCCAGTAGAACGGGACAGACTGTTGAAGCTTTCTTT. This codes for CASRTGQTVEAFF. The chain links TRBV19 to TRBJ1-1; 7 bases are shared with TRBD1. Germline V CDR1 and CDR2: LNHDA, SQIVND (reference sequence). V gave up 6 bases and J gave up 7 bases; unmatched junction bases: 8. This CDR3 is 13 amino acids long.

The rearrangement links TRBV3-1 (or the pseudogene TRBV3-2) to TRBJ2-2, with 9 positions matching TRBD1. Losses at the gene ends were 0 bases for V and 3 bases for J; bases not matched to a gene: 14. This CDR3 contains 20 residues. In germline, CDR1 is LGHDT, CDR2 YNNKEL (reference sequence). The CDR3 region is CASSQEANDRGIYYTGELFF. The CDR3 nucleotides are TGTGCCAGCAGCCAAGAGGCCAACGACAGGGGGATATACTACACCGGGGAGCTGTTTTTT.

The chain is built from TRBV4-1 and TRBJ1-1; D is unresolved. Germline V CDR1 and CDR2: MGHRA, YSYEKL. CDR3 length: 14 residues. Trimming took 2 bases from V and 6 from J, leaving 13 bases between them. CDR3 nucleotides: TGCGCCAGCAGCCAAAAGCGGGGTATGGCTGAAGCTTTCTTT. Its protein is CASSQKRGMAEAFF.

The chain carries TRBV20-1 and TRBJ2-3; D remains unclear. The CDR3 has 11 residues. Germline V CDR1 and CDR2: DFQATT, SNEGSKA (reference sequence). V gave up 0 bases and J gave up 4 bases, with 2 bases separating them. CDR3 in amino acids: CSARDSDTQYF. The CDR3 DNA sequence: TGCAGTGCTAGAGACTCAGATACGCAGTATTTT.

The CDR3 coding sequence is TGTGCCAGCAGTCTAACTGGGACAGCTGAAGCTTTCTTT. This codes for CASSLTGTAEAFF. V and J are TRBV2 and TRBJ1-1; 7 nucleotides align to TRBD1. CDR1 and CDR2 from the germline V gene are SNHLY and FYNNEI. The trim removed 5 bases at V and 6 bases at J, leaving 6 bases unmatched. The CDR3 spans 13 residues.

A few counts support this clone. V is TRBV29-1 and J is TRBJ2-3; D may be TRBD2 (5 bases). CDR1 and CDR2 from the germline V gene are SQVTM and ANQGSEA. The V gene lost 7 bases and the J gene lost 6 bases, with 23 bases spanning the gap. The CDR3 runs 15 residues. CDR3 nucleotide sequence: TGCAGCGGTAGCGAGAGCACGAACCCCTTGGATACGCAGTATTTT. Translated: CSGSESTNPLDTQYF.

The chain carries TRBV3-1 (or the pseudogene TRBV3-2) and TRBJ2-1; TRBD2 aligns across 11 bases. Germline V gene lookup returns CDR1 LGHDT and CDR2 YNNKEL (reference sequence). The CDR3 totals 16 residues. The junction had 11 bases not matched to a gene; V was cut back by 1 base and J by 12 bases. The CDR3 region has the DNA TGTGCCAGCAGCCAAGTGCGACTAGCGGGGTATGGCGGGCAGTTCTTC. Residues: CASSQVRLAGYGGQFF.